The 22 T cell receptor beta chains listed next were all sequenced from one sample in a study of control samples from healthy donors and cancer patients. The data were produced by immunoSEQ multiplex PCR, yet TCRdb's version contains in-frame clones alone and is incomplete. The data show around 130,000 clones, around 93% seen once. Source material: blood. The receptor source for this set is a man younger than 30 in good health.

The genes are TRBV2 and TRBJ1-1; 7 nucleotides align to TRBD1. The V and J ends lost 5 bases and 3 bases, in that order; junction bases with no gene match: 3. This CDR3 has 13 residues. CDR1 SNHLY and CDR2 FYNNEI come from the germline V gene. CDR3 amino acids: CASSRQGYTEAFF. The CDR3, as DNA: TGTGCCAGCAGTAGACAGGGATACACTGAAGCTTTCTTT.

The rearrangement joins TRBV7-9 to TRBJ2-5; D assignment may be TRBD1 or TRBD2 (5 bases each). Trimming took off 1 base at V and 5 bases at J, with 8 bases between the two ends. CDR1 is SEHNR and CDR2 is FQNEAQ in the germline V gene (reference sequence). This CDR3 is 13 amino acids long. This chain's CDR3 is CASSLVGVETQYF. CDR3 in DNA: TGTGCCAGCAGCTTAGTGGGGGTGGAGACCCAGTACTTC.

The chain recombines TRBV6-5 with TRBJ2-7; 10 nucleotides line up with TRBD1. Germline assignment: CDR1 MNHEY and CDR2 SVGAGI. V was pared by 4 bases and J by 5 bases, with 8 bases of the junction left unmatched. This CDR3 comprises 15 residues. In DNA form, the CDR3 reads TGTGCCAGCAGTTCCTCCGGGACAGGGGTCGACGAGCAGTACTTC. Amino acid sequence: CASSSSGTGVDEQYF.

The V call is TRBV24-1, the J call TRBJ2-2; no clear D gene. V was pared by 0 bases and J by 4 bases, with 2 bases between. The CDR3 is 13 residues long. Germline V gene lookup returns CDR1 KGHDR and CDR2 SFDVKD. The CDR3 spells CATSDLVTGELFF. The CDR3 coding sequence is TGTGCCACCAGTGATTTGGTCACCGGGGAGCTGTTTTTT.

The rearrangement uses TRBV7-3 and TRBJ1-1; D is unclear. Germline loops: CDR1 SGHTA, CDR2 FQGTGA. The CDR3 extends over 13 amino acids. The V and J ends lost 3 bases and 0 bases respectively, with 5 bases between them. This chain's CDR3 is CASSFQMNTEAFF. In nucleotides, the CDR3 is TGTGCCAGCAGCTTCCAAATGAACACTGAAGCTTTCTTT.

The rearrangement links TRBV27 to TRBJ1-6, with D unclear. V lost 2 bases and J lost 6, with 11 bases in between. This CDR3 spans 15 amino acids. Germline assignment: CDR1 MNHEY and CDR2 SMNVEV (reference sequence). This CDR3 is CASSLGTAGNSPLHF. CDR3 sequence (DNA): TGTGCCAGCAGTTTAGGTACAGCTGGTAATTCACCCCTCCACTTT.

This chain links TRBV27 with TRBJ2-7; TRBD1 agrees at 8 bases. The CDR3 is made up of 14 amino acids. The J segment lost 7 bases and the V segment lost 3 bases, leaving 8 bases of the junction unmatched. Germline CDR1 MNHEY, CDR2 SMNVEV (reference sequence). CDR3 coding DNA: TGTGCCAGCAGTTTCACGAGGACAGGGCATGAGCAGTACTTC. Translating it yields CASSFTRTGHEQYF.

The rearrangement uses TRBV27 and TRBJ2-2; TRBD1 matches at 8 bases. The CDR3 has 17 residues. CDR1 MNHEY and CDR2 SMNVEV come from the germline V gene (reference sequence). The V gene end was trimmed by 0 bases and the J gene end by 4 bases; junction bases not matched to a gene: 7. In DNA form, the CDR3 reads TGTGCCAGCAGTTTATCCCGAGGACAGGGCCCCACCGGGGAGCTGTTTTTT. Its translation: CASSLSRGQGPTGELFF.

This clone showed up just a few times. The chain is built from TRBV9 and TRBJ1-2, with a weak D call TRBD1 (5 bases). The CDR3 length is 14 residues. The germline gives CDR1 SGDLS, CDR2 YYNGEE. V shed 3 bases and J shed 4 bases, with 13 bases lying between them. CDR3 protein: CASSGRQGAYGYTF. CDR3 DNA: TGTGCCAGCAGCGGACGTCAAGGGGCCTATGGCTACACCTTC.

The V gene is TRBV27, the J gene TRBJ1-5; weak D call: TRBD1 (6 bases). V was shortened by 7 bases and J by 0 bases, with 10 bases between the two germline ends. This CDR3 has 14 amino acids. The germline CDR1 and CDR2 sequences are MNHEY and SMNVEV (reference sequence). Here the CDR3 reads CASTRTVSNQPQHF. The CDR3 DNA sequence: TGTGCCAGCACACGGACAGTTAGCAATCAGCCCCAGCATTTT.

The chain joins TRBV6-1 to TRBJ1-4; the D is unclear. Germline V gene lookup returns CDR1 MNHNS and CDR2 SASEGT. Trimming took 4 bases from V and 5 from J, leaving 20 bases between them. The CDR3 contains 17 residues. Written as DNA, the CDR3 is TGTGCCAGCAGTGTTTTCGGCTCCGGCGGCAGAAATGAAAAACTGTTTTTT. Its protein product is CASSVFGSGGRNEKLFF.

In regard to this clone: Germline is not matched at one junction end, which may reflect a read error. V gene TRBV10-3 combines with J gene TRBJ1-1; tentative D call: TRBD1 (6 bases). Germline lookup yields CDR1 ENHRY and CDR2 SYGVKD. This CDR3 is built from 12 residues. CDR3 in amino acids: CAINEGDTEAFF. Written as DNA, the CDR3 is TGTGCCATCAATGAGGGGGATACTGAAGCTTTCTTT.

A remark on this clone: In the same sample, other DNA sequences code for this CDR3. The chain uses TRBV10-3 and TRBJ1-4, with D uncertain. The V and J ends lost 0 bases and 8 bases respectively, with 10 bases between them. The CDR3 length is 14 residues. Germline V CDR1 and CDR2: ENHRY, SYGVKD. CDR3 in DNA: TGTGCCATCAGTGAGTCAGGTGGCGGGGAAAAACTGTTTTTT. Its protein product is CAISESGGGEKLFF.

The CDR3 loop reads CASSIDLNRANTGELFF. For the CDR3, the DNA is TGTGCCAGTAGTATAGATCTGAACAGGGCGAACACCGGGGAGCTGTTTTTT. The genes are TRBV19 and TRBJ2-2; maybe TRBD1 (6 bases). Trimming pared 0 bases from V and 0 bases from J, leaving 11 bases between. This CDR3 contains 17 residues. Germline V gene lookup returns CDR1 LNHDA and CDR2 SQIVND (reference sequence).

V and J are TRBV27 and TRBJ1-1; a weak D match, TRBD1 (5 bases). Germline lookup yields CDR1 MNHEY and CDR2 SMNVEV (reference sequence). Trimming removed 4 bases from V and 1 base from J, with 13 bases in between. CDR3 size: 15 residues. The CDR3 sequence is CASSSLGVWNTEAFF. The DNA of the CDR3 is TGTGCCAGCAGTTCCTTGGGGGTCTGGAACACTGAAGCTTTCTTT.

The gene calls are TRBV19 and TRBJ2-7, with D unclear. Germline V gene lookup returns CDR1 LNHDA and CDR2 SQIVND (reference sequence). V lost 5 bases and J 0 bases, leaving 8 bases between the germline ends. CDR3 size: 13 residues. CDR3 amino acids: CASSQWDSYEQYF. For the CDR3, the DNA is TGTGCCAGTAGTCAGTGGGACTCCTACGAGCAGTACTTC.

The CDR3 is CASSLEAGVEQFF. For the CDR3, the DNA is TGTGCCAGCAGCTTAGAAGCGGGGGTTGAGCAGTTCTTC. The chain joins TRBV13 to TRBJ2-1; 8 nucleotides agree with TRBD2. The germline V gene has CDR1 PRHDT and CDR2 FYEKMQ (reference sequence). CDR3 length equals 13 residues. After removal of 1 base from V and 9 bases from J, the junction contained 2 bases not matched to a gene. Together with reference TRBV13 and TRBJ2-1, the CDR3 gives the full variable domain: AAGVIQSPRHLIKEKRETATLKCYPIPRHDTVYWYQQGPGQDPQFLISFYEKMQSDKGSIPDRFSAQQFSDYHSELNMSSLELGDSALYFCASSLEAGVEQFFGPGTRLTVL.

The rearrangement links TRBV30 to TRBJ2-7, with a possible D match to TRBD1 (6 bases). CDR1 GTSNPN and CDR2 SVGIG come from the germline V gene (reference sequence). The length of the CDR3 is 13 residues. The V end lost 3 bases, the J end lost 2 bases, and 11 bases lay between the germline ends. The CDR3 is CAWSVGTTYEQYF. The CDR3 DNA sequence: TGTGCCTGGAGCGTTGGGACAACCTACGAGCAGTACTTC.

This sequence joins TRBV12-3 or TRBV12-4 and TRBJ1-1; no clear D. The germline V and J ends were trimmed by 1 base and 0 bases, with 3 bases remaining between them. The CDR3 extends over 13 amino acids. The chain's CDR3 is CASSLDLNTEAFF. In DNA, the CDR3 is TGTGCCAGCAGTTTAGACCTGAACACTGAAGCTTTCTTT.

This chain links TRBV5-1 with TRBJ2-2; possibly TRBD1 for D (5 bases). Germline V gives CDR1 SGHRS, CDR2 YFSETQ. The CDR3 sequence is 15 residues long. The ends were cut back, 3 bases at V and 5 bases at J, with 14 bases in the middle. The CDR3 reads CASSSSQGWTGELFF. CDR3 nucleotides: TGCGCCAGCAGCTCCTCCCAGGGTTGGACCGGGGAGCTGTTTTTT. Combining the CDR3 with reference TRBV5-1 and TRBJ2-2 gives the whole variable domain KAGVTQTPRYLIKTRGQQVTLSCSPISGHRSVSWYQQTPGQGLQFLFEYFSETQRNKGNFPGRFSGRQFSNSRSEMNVSTLELGDSALYLCASSSSQGWTGELFFGEGSRLTVL.

The chain recombines TRBV30 with TRBJ1-6, with a tentative D call TRBD1 (5 bases). Germline CDR1 reads GTSNPN; CDR2 reads SVGIG (reference sequence). V gave up 3 bases and J gave up 10 bases, with 13 bases separating them. This CDR3 has 13 residues. In nucleotides, the CDR3 is TGTGCCTGGAGACCGGGGCTAAGGTCACCCCTCCACTTT. This codes for CAWRPGLRSPLHF.

In its sample, this clone was seen once. V and J are TRBV15 and TRBJ2-7, with 7 bases aligning to TRBD2. Trimming at V came to 5 bases and at J to 9 bases, leaving 16 bases not matched to a gene. This CDR3 spans 15 amino acids. Germline loops: CDR1 LNHNV, CDR2 YYDKDF (reference sequence). CDR3 DNA sequence: TGTGCCACCAGCGCCGGAGGAGCGGGGCCATCGACGCAGTACTTC. As protein: CATSAGGAGPSTQYF.